A single sample is the source of the 23 T cell receptor beta chains below, sequenced in a study of identical twins. MiXCR, applied by TCRdb to the 5' RACE reads, yields one record per CDR3 protein. The sample gives some 1,700,000 distinct CDR3 sequences, less than 40% of which show up once; around 0.3% is in the top ten. Sequencing input: cord blood. Source of these receptors: a newborn girl in good health.

In its sample, this clonotype was seen a few times. The CDR3 is CARQGYNEQYF. For the CDR3, the DNA is TGTGCCAGACAGGGCTACAATGAGCAGTACTTC. The V gene is TRBV2, the J gene TRBJ2-7; D possibly corresponds to TRBD1 (6 bases). CDR3 length: 11 residues. From germline, CDR1 is SNHLY and CDR2 FYNNEI. The V gene lost 9 bases and the J gene lost 7 bases, with 13 bases spanning the gap.

The V call is TRBV7-9, the J call TRBJ2-1, with D possibly being TRBD2 (7 bases). This CDR3 region has 16 residues. V lost 4 bases and J lost 8, with 21 bases in between. The germline gives CDR1 SEHNR, CDR2 FQNEAQ (reference sequence). DNA for the CDR3: TGTGCCAGCAGCTCTAAGCGGGAAGGGGGGTTGGATGAGCAGTTCTTC. Amino acids: CASSSKREGGLDEQFF.

This clonotype was recorded a few times. J is TRBJ2-1 and V is TRBV5-6, with TRBD2 matching 8 bases. The germline gives CDR1 SGHDT, CDR2 YYEEEE. The junction had 14 bases not matched to a gene; V was cut back by 0 bases and J by 0 bases. The CDR3 has 20 amino acids. CDR3 nucleotide sequence: TGTGCCAGCAGCTTGGTCTACGGGACTAGTATGATGGGCTCCTACAATGAGCAGTTCTTC. As protein: CASSLVYGTSMMGSYNEQFF.

The chain links TRBV20-1 to TRBJ2-1; tentatively, D is TRBD1 or TRBD2 (6 bases each). The V end was cut by 3 bases, the J end by 7 bases, with 13 bases between. This CDR3 contains 13 residues. Germline lookup yields CDR1 DFQATT and CDR2 SNEGSKA (reference sequence). CDR3 region: CSARGRTDNEQFF. The CDR3 DNA sequence: TGCAGTGCTAGGGGGAGGACAGATAATGAGCAGTTCTTC.

This rearrangement joins TRBV28 to TRBJ2-4, with D unclear. V lost 5 bases and J lost 13, with 24 bases in between. CDR3 length: 15 residues. Germline V gene sequence: CDR1 MDHEN, CDR2 SYDVKM. The CDR3: CASSPFQVSCNEQYF. Written as DNA, the CDR3 is TGTGCCAGCAGTCCCTTTCAGGTATCCTGCAATGAGCAGTACTTC.

The chain employs TRBV11-2 and TRBJ2-5; D call uncertain. The better agreement between TRBJ2-7 and the DNA end casts doubt on the J call. This CDR3 contains 15 residues. Germline V gene lookup returns CDR1 SGHAT and CDR2 FQNNGV. The CDR3 DNA reads TGTGCCAGCAGCGCCCAAGGGCAGGAAAAGTACGAGCAGTACTTC. Translation: CASSAQGQEKYEQYF.

V and J are TRBV4-1 and TRBJ2-1; TRBD1 matches at 10 bases. Germline CDR1 MGHRA, CDR2 YSYEKL. The CDR3 consists of 17 residues. V shed 0 bases and J 3 bases; nucleotides not matched to a gene: 5. The CDR3, as DNA: TGCGCCAGCAGCCAAGACCTCCGGACAGGGGGCTACAATGAGCAGTTCTTC. As protein: CASSQDLRTGGYNEQFF.

The chain couples TRBV20-1 to TRBJ1-2; TRBD1 is a possible D gene (5 bases). Germline V gene lookup returns CDR1 DFQATT and CDR2 SNEGSKA (reference sequence). Between the trimmed V and J ends, which lost 3 bases and 8 bases, there was a span of 19 bases. The CDR3 spans 14 residues. CDR3 in amino acids: CSARAPWGEKGYTF. The CDR3 DNA is TGCAGTGCTAGGGCCCCCTGGGGGGAGAAGGGCTACACCTTC.

The V and J genes are TRBV29-1 and TRBJ2-5, with D hard to call. The J call is doubtful: the DNA matches TRBJ2-1 better. CDR1 SQVTM and CDR2 ANQGSEA come from the germline V gene. The CDR3 sequence is 13 residues long. CDR3 protein: CSVLDQTSRTQFF. The CDR3 coding sequence is TGCAGCGTTCTTGACCAGACCAGTAGGACCCAGTTCTTC.

J is TRBJ2-7 and V is TRBV6-1; D may be TRBD1 or TRBD2 (5 bases each). Looked up from germline, CDR1 is MNHNS and CDR2 is SASEGT. Trimming stripped 0 bases from V and 2 bases from J, with 11 bases between. This CDR3 region has 15 residues. Written as DNA, the CDR3 is TGTGCCAGCAGTGAAGCGGGGACGGCCGCCTACGAGCAGTACTTC. Translation gives CASSEAGTAAYEQYF.

This chain connects TRBV15 to TRBJ2-1; D possibly corresponds to TRBD2 (6 bases). Trimming removed 1 base at V and 1 base at J, with 11 bases between. There are 16 residues in the CDR3. From germline, CDR1 is LNHNV and CDR2 YYDKDF (reference sequence). The CDR3 nucleotides read TGTGCCACCAGCAGAGGGAAAGGACTATCCTACAATGAGCAGTTCTTC. Amino acid sequence: CATSRGKGLSYNEQFF.

The chain has TRBV12-3 or TRBV12-4 and TRBJ2-3, with 10 bases that match TRBD2. This CDR3 contains 16 residues. Trimming took 2 bases from V and 3 from J; bases not matched to a gene: 5. The chain's CDR3 is CASSLWVAGGTDTQYF. The CDR3 DNA is TGTGCCAGCAGTTTATGGGTAGCGGGGGGAACAGATACGCAGTATTTT.

The chain joins TRBV7-9 to TRBJ2-1; the match to TRBD2 covers 7 bases. Germline CDR1 is SEHNR and CDR2 is FQNEAQ (reference sequence). After removal of 2 bases from V and 8 bases from J, the junction contained 12 bases not matched to a gene. CDR3 length: 16 residues. The CDR3 region is CASSLYRAGVSDEQFF. The CDR3 coding sequence is TGTGCCAGCAGCTTATATCGGGCGGGAGTGTCGGATGAGCAGTTCTTC.

This chain joins TRBV6-1 and TRBJ2-4; TRBD1 aligns across 8 bases. The end of the DNA aligns better with TRBJ2-7, so the J call may be wrong. This CDR3 has 14 residues. Germline values: CDR1 MNHNS, CDR2 SASEGT. CDR3 sequence: CASGTGQVYYEQYF. The CDR3 coding sequence is TGTGCCAGCGGGACGGGACAGGTATACTACGAGCAGTACTTC.

V and J are TRBV24-1 and TRBJ2-3; 9 bases agree with TRBD1. Losses at the gene ends were 5 bases for V and 0 bases for J; bases not matched to a gene: 5. CDR1 and CDR2 from the germline V gene are KGHDR and SFDVKD. The CDR3 has 16 residues. CDR3 amino acids: CATSVPGQGSTDTQYF. The CDR3 DNA sequence: TGTGCCACCAGTGTGCCCGGACAGGGGAGCACAGATACGCAGTATTTT.

In this sample, this clonotype turned up a few times. The V call is TRBV19, the J call TRBJ2-6; 10 bases match TRBD2. Germline loops: CDR1 LNHDA, CDR2 SQIVND (reference sequence). The CDR3 spans 18 residues. Trimming at V came to 5 bases and at J to 4 bases, leaving 11 bases not matched to a gene. The CDR3 sequence is CASSGTSGARLGANVLTF. The DNA for the CDR3 is TGTGCCAGTAGTGGAACTAGCGGGGCCCGTCTCGGGGCCAACGTCCTGACTTTC.

The chain couples TRBV7-2 to TRBJ2-3; TRBD2 might be the D (6 bases). Germline assignment: CDR1 SGHTA and CDR2 FQGNSA. Trimming took off 1 base at V and 2 bases at J, with 16 bases between the two ends. The length of the CDR3 is 17 residues. DNA of the CDR3: TGTGCCAGCAGCTTAGGCTCGGGACTGGTAAACACAGATACGCAGTATTTT. Translation: CASSLGSGLVNTDTQYF.

The chain is built from TRBV27 and TRBJ2-5; D unclear. CDR1 and CDR2 from the germline V gene are MNHEY and SMNVEV (reference sequence). Trimming left V 0 bases short and J 0 bases short, with 8 bases between. This CDR3 has 15 amino acids. The CDR3 nucleotides read TGTGCCAGCAGTTTATCCCGGGTGTACCAAGAGACCCAGTACTTC. Amino acids: CASSLSRVYQETQYF.

The rearrangement links TRBV3-1 to TRBJ2-1, with D possibly being TRBD2 (6 bases). Germline CDR1 LGHDT, CDR2 YNNKEL (reference sequence). Trimming pared 1 base from V and 8 bases from J, leaving 18 bases between. CDR3 length: 16 residues. The CDR3 DNA is TGTGCCAGCAGCCAAGTCAACGGGAGAGCCGGGGATGAGCAGTTCTTC. Its protein product is CASSQVNGRAGDEQFF.

The chain has TRBV7-9 and TRBJ1-1; weak D call: TRBD1 (5 bases). From germline, CDR1 is SEHNR and CDR2 FQNEAQ (reference sequence). The ends were cut back, 2 bases at V and 1 base at J, with 17 bases in the middle. This CDR3 is 17 amino acids long. The CDR3 DNA reads as TGTGCCAGCAGCTTAATACGCCTCAGGGAGGCGAACACTGAAGCTTTCTTT. This gives the protein CASSLIRLREANTEAFF.

This clonotype was observed a handful of times. V and J are TRBV20-1 and TRBJ2-5, with unresolved D. The CDR3 totals 14 residues. Germline CDR1 is DFQATT and CDR2 is SNEGSKA (reference sequence). V shed 1 base and J shed 0 bases, with 9 bases lying between them. Here the CDR3 DNA reads TGCAGTGCTAGAGGGTCCAGGTACCAAGAGACCCAGTACTTC. Amino acids: CSARGSRYQETQYF.

This clonotype has more than one count but fewer than ten. This sequence joins TRBV12-3 or TRBV12-4 and TRBJ1-2, with 7 bases that match TRBD1. With 5 bases clipped from V and 4 bases from J, the junction kept 7 bases outside the gene matches. CDR3 length equals 14 residues. This CDR3 reads CASSAGGGSYGYTF. CDR3 nucleotide sequence: TGTGCCAGCAGTGCAGGGGGGGGAAGCTATGGCTACACCTTC.

J is TRBJ1-1 and V is TRBV19; possible D gene TRBD1, 5 bases. Germline CDR1 and CDR2: LNHDA and SQIVND (reference sequence). V lost 6 bases to trimming and J lost 8 bases, with 13 bases between them. This CDR3 spans 12 amino acids. CDR3 nucleotides: TGTGCCAGTAGCCGGGGACGGCCCGAAGCTTTCTTT. Protein product: CASSRGRPEAFF.